This T cell receptor (beta chain) was documented in a study of T cell repertoires in aging, cancer and after chemotherapy. Across the whole study: Donor ages fell into six groups from 30 or younger up to 70 or older. Healthy donor repertoires were recorded over several months to years and showed clear clonal overlap.

The V and J ends lost 1 base and 5 bases, in that order; junction bases with no gene match: 6. The CDR3 spans 16 residues. The germline V gene has CDR1 SGHDT and CDR2 YYEEEE. Amplification of TCR beta used genomic DNA extracted from peripheral blood. A mixed TRB-A/B primer pool amplified rearranged TRB by multiplex touch-down PCR. TCRdb re-derived calls from the multiplex PCR reads in MiXCR, one entry per CDR3 protein. The sample yields 5,000 to 6,000 distinct CDR3 sequences, 25% to 30% seen once. V is TRBV5-6 and J is TRBJ2-3; 11 positions agree with TRBD2. Sample: blood. The receptor was derived from a human donor in good health. The CDR3 is CASSLKLAGEVDTQYF. The DNA of the CDR3 is TGTGCCAGCAGCTTGAAACTAGCGGGAGAGGTAGATACGCAGTATTTT.